This T cell receptor beta chain was recovered during a study of OX40 agonist ivuxolimab in advanced cancers. Study as a whole: Those enrolled were roughly 80% male, with a mean age of around 60 years and ages from roughly 20 to 85.

The CDR3 consists of 15 residues. V lost 4 bases and J lost 1; bases outside the gene matches: 6. The V gene's germline CDR1 is SGHNT and CDR2 YYREEE (reference sequence). Assay used: immunoSEQ multiplex PCR; TCRdb lists only in-frame clones, some missing. The table lists 80,000 or so clones, 85% to 90% of them singletons. This clone has a single count. The V gene is TRBV5-4, the J gene TRBJ2-3; 7 bases agree with TRBD1. This sequence was found in an adult with an advanced solid tumor such as melanoma, head and neck, liver or kidney cancer. The sequences come from CD4+ or CD8+ T cells sorted from blood, collected in a trial of the OX40 agonist ivuxolimab. The CDR3 is CASSLRDSRTDTQYF. CDR3 sequence (DNA): TGTGCCAGCAGCCTCCGGGACAGCCGCACAGATACGCAGTATTTT.